Below, 17 T cell receptor beta chains from the same sample are listed, as sequenced in a study of shared clonotypes between healthy human individuals. Method: immunoSEQ multiplex PCR; TCRdb's copy keeps in-frame clones and lacks some. Here the sample spans 600,000 or so clones, 85% to 95% being singletons. Naive CD8 cells were CD45RO-negative, positively selected for CCR7, excluding terminally differentiated effector memory CD45RA+ cells. The sequenced sample consisted of naive CD8+ T cells sorted from blood. The receptors were gathered from a woman aged 25 to 39 in good health.

J is TRBJ2-2 and V is TRBV7-6; D perhaps matches TRBD2 (5 bases). Germline CDR1 and CDR2: SGHVS and FNYEAQ. The CDR3 is 14 residues long. V was shortened by 5 bases and J by 7 bases, with 14 bases between the two germline ends. CDR3 nucleotides: TGTGCCAGCAGCCCCTCGGCGGGCGGCGGGGAGCTGTTTTTT. This translates into CASSPSAGGGELFF.

The chain employs TRBV19 and TRBJ1-1; D remains unclear. The CDR3 covers 14 residues. Between the trimmed V and J ends, which lost 5 bases and 0 bases, there was a span of 10 bases. The germline CDR1 and CDR2 sequences are LNHDA and SQIVND (reference sequence). In DNA form, the CDR3 reads TGTGCCAGTAGTCGGGTAGGCTTGAACACTGAAGCTTTCTTT. Translated: CASSRVGLNTEAFF.

The sample holds one count of this clone. V is TRBV7-1 and J is TRBJ2-7; weak D call: TRBD1 (5 bases). TRBV7-1 is noted as an ORF with a role that remains uncertain. V lost 0 bases to trimming and J lost 4 bases, with 19 bases between them. This CDR3 is 17 amino acids long. This CDR3 reads CASSSAGVNRLGYEQYF. CDR3 bases: TGTGCCAGCAGCTCAGCAGGGGTCAACAGACTCGGGTACGAGCAGTACTTC.

This sequence joins TRBV7-9 and TRBJ2-1; 8 bases agree with TRBD2. Trimming at V came to 5 bases and at J to 4 bases, leaving 7 bases not matched to a gene. This CDR3 has 15 residues. CDR1 and CDR2 (germline): SEHNR, FQNEAQ (reference sequence). The CDR3 loop is CASSRTSGSYNEQFF. For the CDR3, the DNA is TGTGCCAGCAGCCGCACAAGCGGGAGTTACAATGAGCAGTTCTTC.

The chain couples TRBV28 to TRBJ1-3; D call uncertain. The germline CDR1 and CDR2 sequences are MDHEN and SYDVKM. The CDR3 sequence is 13 residues long. The V end was cut by 3 bases, the J end by 8 bases, with 11 bases between. The CDR3, as DNA: TGTGCCAGCAGTTTGTCGAGGGAAGACACCATATATTTT. Translated, it gives CASSLSREDTIYF. The variable domain in full, completed from reference TRBV28 and TRBJ1-3, reads DVKVTQSSRYLVKRTGEKVFLECVQDMDHENMFWYRQDPGLGLRLIYFSYDVKMKEKGDIPEGYSVSREKKERFSLILESASTNQTSMYLCASSLSREDTIYFGEGSWLTVV.

The CDR3, as DNA: TGTGCCAGCAGTTTATTCGGGACTACCGCTTACGAGCAGTACTTC. This codes for CASSLFGTTAYEQYF. The chain joins TRBV27 to TRBJ2-7; 7 nucleotides align to TRBD2. With V trimmed by 1 base and J by 4 bases, 7 bases remained unmatched. The CDR3 runs 15 residues. Germline V lookup: CDR1 MNHEY, CDR2 SMNVEV (reference sequence).

The rearrangement joins TRBV5-1 to TRBJ2-7; D is unresolved. Germline assignment: CDR1 SGHRS and CDR2 YFSETQ. This CDR3 contains 15 residues. With 4 bases removed from V and 0 bases from J, the gap between germline ends came to 14 bases. The CDR3, as DNA: TGCGCCAGCAGCCTCTCCGGAATGAGCTCCTACGAGCAGTACTTC. It yields the protein CASSLSGMSSYEQYF. Full variable domain (remainder filled in from reference TRBV5-1 and TRBJ2-7): KAGVTQTPRYLIKTRGQQVTLSCSPISGHRSVSWYQQTPGQGLQFLFEYFSETQRNKGNFPGRFSGRQFSNSRSEMNVSTLELGDSALYLCASSLSGMSSYEQYFGPGTRLTVT.

The chain links TRBV28 to TRBJ2-3; possible D gene TRBD1, 6 bases. With 1 base removed from V and 0 bases from J, the gap between germline ends came to 11 bases. Germline V lookup: CDR1 MDHEN, CDR2 SYDVKM. The CDR3 totals 16 residues. The CDR3 protein is CASSLYRTASTDTQYF. As DNA, the CDR3 is TGTGCCAGCAGTTTATACAGGACAGCTAGCACAGATACGCAGTATTTT.

Here the CDR3 reads CAWSVIGHSNYGYTF. The CDR3 DNA reads as TGTGCCTGGAGTGTCATAGGACACAGTAACTATGGCTACACCTTC. The chain links TRBV30 to TRBJ1-2; a possible D gene is TRBD1 (5 bases). This CDR3 contains 15 residues. Germline V lookup: CDR1 GTSNPN, CDR2 SVGIG (reference sequence). Trimming took 0 bases from V and 1 from J, leaving 12 bases between them.

The chain has TRBV13 and TRBJ1-2; D perhaps matches TRBD1 (5 bases). The germline V gene has CDR1 PRHDT and CDR2 FYEKMQ (reference sequence). The CDR3 contains 12 residues. Trimming took off 0 bases at V and 8 bases at J, with 7 bases between the two ends. CDR3 loop: CASSLGGDGYTF. The CDR3 bases are TGTGCCAGCAGCTTAGGGGGGGACGGCTACACCTTC. Based on the CDR3 plus reference TRBV13 and TRBJ1-2, the full variable domain is AAGVIQSPRHLIKEKRETATLKCYPIPRHDTVYWYQQGPGQDPQFLISFYEKMQSDKGSIPDRFSAQQFSDYHSELNMSSLELGDSALYFCASSLGGDGYTFGSGTRLTVV.

The chain joins TRBV5-6 to TRBJ1-2; D is possibly TRBD1 (5 bases). V was pared by 0 bases and J by 2 bases, with 8 bases between. Germline values: CDR1 SGHDT, CDR2 YYEEEE. The CDR3 length is 14 residues. The CDR3 nucleotides are TGTGCCAGCAGCTTGGGGTCAGGGAACTATGGCTACACCTTC. This sequence encodes CASSLGSGNYGYTF.

The rearrangement joins TRBV7-2 to TRBJ1-1; unclear D gene. The V end was cut by 7 bases, the J end by 3 bases, with 12 bases between. Germline V gene lookup returns CDR1 SGHTA and CDR2 FQGNSA. CDR3 size: 13 residues. The CDR3 DNA sequence: TGTGCCAGCACTGCAAGGACTGACACTGAAGCTTTCTTT. Encoded protein: CASTARTDTEAFF.

Comment on this clone: The sample contains more than one DNA sequence encoding this CDR3. V is TRBV28 and J is TRBJ2-7, with 10 bases lining up with TRBD2. V was pared by 6 bases and J by 4 bases, with 3 bases of the junction left unmatched. Germline V lookup: CDR1 MDHEN, CDR2 SYDVKM. The CDR3 totals 13 residues. In nucleotides, the CDR3 is TGTGCCAGCAGCCCAGCGGGAGGGTACGAGCAGTACTTC. It is translated as CASSPAGGYEQYF.

The chain carries TRBV2 and TRBJ2-3; D is unresolved. Trimming removed 6 bases from V and 6 bases from J, with 13 bases in between. CDR3 size: 13 residues. Germline V gene data show CDR1 as SNHLY and CDR2 as FYNNEI. CDR3 sequence (DNA): TGTGCCAGCAGCGACCCAGAGGCTGATACGCAGTATTTT. Translating it yields CASSDPEADTQYF.

V is TRBV28 and J is TRBJ2-2; D might be TRBD2 (5 bases). Germline V gives CDR1 MDHEN, CDR2 SYDVKM. The germline V and J ends were trimmed by 5 bases and 1 base, with 14 bases remaining between them. The CDR3 length is 16 residues. The CDR3 spells CASSQVAGKNTGELFF. The CDR3 DNA sequence: TGTGCCAGCAGTCAGGTGGCGGGCAAGAACACCGGGGAGCTGTTTTTT.

The chain joins TRBV10-3 to TRBJ2-1, with 8 bases matching TRBD2. This CDR3 spans 15 amino acids. The J segment lost 6 bases and the V segment lost 7 bases, leaving 11 bases of the junction unmatched. Looked up from germline, CDR1 is ENHRY and CDR2 is SYGVKD. DNA of the CDR3: TGTGCCATCACCAACCCGGGACTAGGGGCCAATGAGCAGTTCTTC. It is translated as CAITNPGLGANEQFF.

The CDR3 protein is CASSLEAGNSYEQYF. CDR3 DNA: TGTGCCAGCAGTTTAGAGGCAGGGAACTCCTACGAGCAGTACTTC. The J gene is TRBJ2-5, the V gene TRBV28, with D perhaps matching TRBD1 (5 bases). The last part of the DNA fits TRBJ2-7 better; the J call may be wrong. The CDR3 is 15 residues long. CDR1 MDHEN and CDR2 SYDVKM come from the germline V gene.